This T cell receptor beta chain was identified during a study of CD8 T cells in ankylosing spondylitis. Via MiXCR, TCRdb re-called the 5' RACE reads, giving one row per CDR3 protein. The sample shows fewer than 400,000 distinct CDR3 sequences, 20% to 25% of them seen only once. CDR3 length: 13 amino acids. Germline V gene data show CDR1 as SGDLS and CDR2 as YYNGEE. Trimming cost V 3 bases and J 5 bases, with 8 bases left between them. Whole-study results and caveats: Previous work reported some of these motif variants in the synovial fluid and blood of reactive arthritis. It was reported that disease-linked clones were significantly enriched in matched ankylosing spondylitis synovial fluid. For ankylosing spondylitis blood, a TCR beta motif of 8 or 9 highly homologous variants appeared characteristic.

This clonotype turned up a few times. Antigen specificity is unknown. The rearrangement links TRBV9 to TRBJ1-4; weak D call: TRBD1 (5 bases). The sequencing sample was made of blood, either unsorted or a sorted T cell fraction (not recorded which). This sequence originates from a male donor with ankylosing spondylitis. The CDR3 nucleotides are TGTGCCAGCAGCGAGGACACGAATGAAAAACTGTTTTTT. It specifies CASSEDTNEKLFF.